Included here is one T cell receptor beta chain sequence, with context. The target antigen is unknown. TCRdb keeps only in-frame clones here, not all; method: immunoSEQ multiplex PCR. In the table there are 35,000 to 40,000 clones, 60% to 75% of which are singletons. The data stem from a study of vaccination effects on CD4 cells after COVID-19. Across the whole study: Subjects were given two BNT162b2 or mRNA-1273 vaccine doses.

Culturing for about 10 days preceded CD4+ T cell isolation. Negative nucleocapsid antibody tests before and after vaccination confirmed no previous SARS-CoV-2 infection. Cells had half their medium changed to IL-2 medium on days 3 and 7. Findings and caveats of the study: Marked clonal contraction of both clone types appeared late after vaccination.

This sequence was found in a human donor who received a COVID-19 vaccine. The sample in question was CD4+ T cells from PBMCs cultured without peptide, obtained before COVID-19 vaccination.

CDR3 nucleotides: TGTGCCACCAGCTTATACGCTCGGGACAGCTACGAGCAGTACTTC. This codes for CATSLYARDSYEQYF. This chain uses TRBV24-1 with TRBJ2-7; TRBD1 matches at 7 bases. In germline, CDR1 is KGHDR, CDR2 SFDVKD. J lost 3 bases, V lost 7 bases, and 11 bases had no gene match. The CDR3 has 15 amino acids.